One and the same sample provided the 10 T cell receptor beta chains below, sequenced in a study of Graves' ophthalmopathy and Graves' hyperthyroidism. RNA transcripts served as template for amplifying TCR beta CDR3 sequences. HTBI primers were used in a first-round RT-PCR, which preceded a second-round multiplex PCR. TCRdb itself ran the multiplex PCR reads through MiXCR, one entry per CDR3 protein. Seen here are about 400,000 distinct CDR3 sequences, around 20% observed once, and the top ten hold roughly 1.4%. Sequencing was performed on peripheral blood. The source of these receptors is a woman younger than 35 with Graves' ophthalmopathy.

This clonotype appeared many times. The V and J genes are TRBV7-6 and TRBJ1-5; weak D call: TRBD1 (6 bases). Germline V gives CDR1 SGHVS, CDR2 FNYEAQ. The CDR3 contains 14 residues. Trimming removed 5 bases at V and 10 bases at J, with 18 bases between. CDR3 in DNA: TGTGCCAGCAGCCGGGAGGGGGATGATACTCCCCAGCATTTT. Translated, it gives CASSREGDDTPQHF.

This clonotype was observed at least ten times. A much larger clone lies one base from this, so it may be a read error. This chain connects TRBV6-5 to TRBJ2-5; D is perhaps TRBD2 (6 bases). V lost 3 bases to trimming and J lost 5 bases, with 16 bases between them. This CDR3 contains 15 residues. CDR1 MNHEY and CDR2 SVGAGI come from the germline V gene. In DNA form, the CDR3 reads TGTGCCAGCAGTTATCGGGGGAGCCTTGGGGAGACCCAGTACTTC. It translates to CASSYRGSLGETQYF.

This clonotype appeared many times. The genes are TRBV6-4 and TRBJ1-6; 8 bases align to TRBD1. The junction had 27 bases not matched to a gene; V was cut back by 7 bases and J by 7 bases. This CDR3 contains 21 residues. Germline loops: CDR1 MRHNA, CDR2 SNTAGT. CDR3 loop: CASIPWGRGRLKAAGNSPLHF. CDR3 coding DNA: TGTGCCAGCATCCCATGGGGCAGGGGGCGTTTGAAGGCTGCCGGGAATTCACCCCTCCACTTT.

The sample holds many counts of this clonotype. This chain connects TRBV6-1 to TRBJ1-1; D is possibly TRBD1 (5 bases). Germline CDR1 reads MNHNS; CDR2 reads SASEGT. The CDR3 has 17 residues. V dropped 2 bases and J dropped 0 bases, with 16 bases sitting between them. As DNA, the CDR3 is TGTGCCAGCAGTGAATGGGTCGGGGGAGGCATGAACACTGAAGCTTTCTTT. It codes for CASSEWVGGGMNTEAFF.

There are many counts of this clonotype. The J gene is TRBJ1-6, the V gene TRBV12-3 or TRBV12-4; 7 bases agree with TRBD1. Germline trimming cut 6 bases from V and 8 bases from J; bases unmatched to any gene: 13. The CDR3 is 16 residues long. CDR3 residues: CASRPGGRKADSPLHF. The CDR3 bases are TGTGCCAGCAGACCAGGGGGTCGGAAAGCAGATTCACCCCTCCACTTT.

The sample holds many counts of this clonotype. The chain uses TRBV6-2 or TRBV6-3 and TRBJ2-7; tentative D call: TRBD2 (5 bases). CDR3 length equals 15 residues. With 3 bases removed from V and 6 bases from J, the gap between germline ends came to 18 bases. CDR1 and CDR2 from the germline V gene are MNHEY and SVGEGT. As DNA, the CDR3 is TGTGCCAGCAGTTATTTCGGCGGGCTAAACTGCGAGCAGTACTTC. Protein sequence: CASSYFGGLNCEQYF.

This clonotype was detected ten times or more. The chain couples TRBV10-3 to TRBJ2-7; D might be TRBD2 (5 bases). The V gene's germline CDR1 is ENHRY and CDR2 SYGVKD. This CDR3 is built from 12 residues. The V end was cut by 0 bases, the J end by 5 bases, with 5 bases between. CDR3 in DNA: TGTGCCATCAGTGAGTCCGGGAACGAGCAGTACTTC. Protein: CAISESGNEQYF.

The chain employs TRBV10-3 and TRBJ2-5; D remains unclear. Germline V gene lookup returns CDR1 ENHRY and CDR2 SYGVKD. The CDR3 loop spans 12 amino acids. Trimming removed 3 bases at V and 2 bases at J, with 4 bases between. The CDR3 DNA is TGTGCCATCAGTGACAAGCAAGAGACCCAGTACTTC. Protein sequence: CAISDKQETQYF.

V and J are TRBV6-1 and TRBJ1-2; D not resolved. V was clipped by 6 bases and J by 4 bases, with 12 bases between them. Germline CDR1 MNHNS, CDR2 SASEGT. The CDR3 consists of 13 residues. The CDR3 here is CASSESPRYGYTF. DNA of the CDR3: TGTGCCAGCAGCGAGAGCCCTCGCTATGGCTACACCTTC.

This clonotype appeared a single time. The chain uses TRBV12-3 or TRBV12-4 and TRBJ1-2; 8 bases align to TRBD1. Trimming cost V 3 bases and J 0 bases; bases outside gene matches: 3. The CDR3 consists of 15 residues. CDR3 amino acids: CASSLGQVANYGYTF. CDR3 in DNA: TGTGCCAGCAGTTTGGGACAGGTAGCTAACTATGGCTACACCTTC.